This TCR beta chain was profiled in a study of T cell responses to AZD1222 COVID-19 vaccine. Findings and caveats of the study: Regions left unmutated in variants are reportedly the target of nearly half of spike-specific TCRs. Most donors were white British, females outnumbered males, and clonal diversity was possibly underestimated.

Trimming removed 1 base from V and 6 bases from J, with 12 bases in between. In germline, CDR1 is SGHNT, CDR2 YENEEA. This CDR3 has 14 residues. This table comes from immunoSEQ multiplex PCR, and its TCRdb copy is limited to in-frame clones, with some not included. The sample includes 150,000 or so clones, about 91% of them seen just once. As to this clone: Antigen unknown.

This sequence joins TRBV11-3 and TRBJ1-2; D is ambiguous. The sequence came from an adult in good health. Sequences were derived from peripheral blood, sampled on day 0 of MenACWY control vaccination. Here the CDR3 DNA reads TGTGCCAGCAGCTTAGTAAGCTCCTCGAATGGCTACACCTTC. It is translated as CASSLVSSSNGYTF.